This is a list of T cell receptor beta chains from one sample in a study of identical twins. In TCRdb, the 5' RACE reads were re-called with MiXCR into one record per CDR3 protein. Seen here are roughly 1.6 million distinct CDR3 sequences, less than 35% observed once, and the top ten hold 0.27%. The sequencing sample was made of cord blood. Receptors originate from a newborn girl in good health. The CDR3 runs from the conserved cysteine through the conserved F or W. Each record gives: CDR3 length, J gene, V gene, CDR3 protein.

14,TRBJ2-4,TRBV20-1,CSATDHGSGGGQYF
18,TRBJ1-2,TRBV9,CASSVGQGGSTPGYGYTF
16,TRBJ2-1,TRBV28,CASSLRSDTSYNEQFF
15,TRBJ2-7,TRBV7-2,CASSSSTSRGHEQYF
14,TRBJ2-5,TRBV4-1,CASSQVAEQETQYF
15,TRBJ2-7,TRBV6-5,CASSYRDRIRYEQYF
15,TRBJ2-1,TRBV20-1,CSARDKRGAYNEQFF
12,TRBJ2-7,TRBV20-1,CSASGYSYEQYF
15,TRBJ1-1,TRBV28,CASSLTVGRNTEAFF
15,TRBJ2-1,TRBV5-1,CASSLATLMRNEQFF
17,TRBJ2-3,TRBV28,CASSFPRRGGGTDTQYF
17,TRBJ2-6,TRBV5-4,CASSSSLLLSGANVLTF
12,TRBJ1-5,TRBV20-1,CSAMGGHHPQHF
17,NA,TRBV27,CASSPAGIAGFEETQYF
15,TRBJ2-4,TRBV3-1,CASSQDGTGFYGQYF
13,TRBJ1-2,TRBV19,CASSLRAKNGYTF
14,TRBJ1-5,TRBV12-3/TRBV12-4,CASRDAGGNQPQHF
17,TRBJ2-3,TRBV7-9,CASSLAPLAGLTDTQYF
17,TRBJ2-3,TRBV29-1,CSVAETLAASSTDAQYF
16,TRBJ2-3,TRBV9,CASSPSLSGNTDTQYF
15,TRBJ2-3,TRBV20-1,CSARDQRGGGDTQYF
15,TRBJ2-5,TRBV12-3/TRBV12-4,CASSLTPPGEETQYF
13,TRBJ1-1,TRBV7-6,CASSLADSTEAFF
12,TRBJ2-7,TRBV20-1,CSARDQPYEQYF
15,TRBJ2-3,TRBV3-1,CASSQSSGSTDTQYF
14,TRBJ2-5,TRBV6-5,CASSSDREWETQYF
16,TRBJ1-6,TRBV4-1,CASSPSERGHNSPLHF
16,TRBJ2-5,TRBV12-3/TRBV12-4,CASSWETGRAEETQYF
13,TRBJ1-2,TRBV27,CASSLGGYYGYTF
13,TRBJ2-7,TRBV20-1,CSASKHRSYEQYF
15,TRBJ2-7,TRBV11-1,CASGLQGTSAYEQYF
16,TRBJ2-1,TRBV28,CASSLDWGGSYNEQFF